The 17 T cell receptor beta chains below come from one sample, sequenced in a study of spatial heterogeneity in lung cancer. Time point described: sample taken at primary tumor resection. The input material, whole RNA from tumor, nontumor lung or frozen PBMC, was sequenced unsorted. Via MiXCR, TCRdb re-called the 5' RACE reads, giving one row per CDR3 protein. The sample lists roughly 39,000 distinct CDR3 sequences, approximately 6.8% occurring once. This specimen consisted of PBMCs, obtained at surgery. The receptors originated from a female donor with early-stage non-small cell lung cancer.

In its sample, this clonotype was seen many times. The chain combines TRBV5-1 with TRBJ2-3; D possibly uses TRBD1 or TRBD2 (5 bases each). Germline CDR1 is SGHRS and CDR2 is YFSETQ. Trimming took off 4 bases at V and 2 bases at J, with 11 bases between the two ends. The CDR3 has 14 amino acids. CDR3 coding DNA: TGCGCCAGCAGCGCCGGGACCTACACAGATACGCAGTATTTT. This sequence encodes CASSAGTYTDTQYF.

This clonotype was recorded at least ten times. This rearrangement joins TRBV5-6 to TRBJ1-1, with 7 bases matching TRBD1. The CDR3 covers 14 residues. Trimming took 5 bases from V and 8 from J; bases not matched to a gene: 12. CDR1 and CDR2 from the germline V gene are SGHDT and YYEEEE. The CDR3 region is CASRVGTAYVEAFF. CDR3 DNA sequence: TGTGCCAGCAGGGTTGGGACAGCCTATGTGGAAGCTTTCTTT.

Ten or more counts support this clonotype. The CDR3 DNA follows: TGTGCCAGCAGCCAAGGACAGTTTCTCCTCCAAGAGACCCAGTACTTC. This sequence encodes CASSQGQFLLQETQYF. The chain links TRBV14 to TRBJ2-5, with a weak D call TRBD1 (5 bases). V gave up 1 base and J gave up 1 base, with 13 bases separating them. Germline CDR1 SGHDN, CDR2 FVKESK. This CDR3 spans 16 amino acids.

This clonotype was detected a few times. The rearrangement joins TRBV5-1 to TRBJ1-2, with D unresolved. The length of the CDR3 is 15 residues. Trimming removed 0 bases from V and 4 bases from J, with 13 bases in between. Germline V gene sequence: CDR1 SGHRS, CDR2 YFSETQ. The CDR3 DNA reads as TGCGCCAGCAGCTTGGAGGGAAGCTTTATCTATGGCTACACCTTC. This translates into CASSLEGSFIYGYTF.

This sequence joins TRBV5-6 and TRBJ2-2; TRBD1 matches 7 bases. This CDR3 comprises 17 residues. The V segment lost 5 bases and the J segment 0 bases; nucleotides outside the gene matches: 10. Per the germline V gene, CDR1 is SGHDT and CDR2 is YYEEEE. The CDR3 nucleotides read TGTGCCAGCAGGGACCAGACAGGGTCCGCGAACACCGGGGAGCTGTTTTTT. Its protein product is CASRDQTGSANTGELFF.

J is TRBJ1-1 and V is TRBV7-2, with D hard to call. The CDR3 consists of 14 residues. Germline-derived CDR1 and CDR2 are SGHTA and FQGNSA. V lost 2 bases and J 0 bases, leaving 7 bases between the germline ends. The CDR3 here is CASSLMPVNTEAFF. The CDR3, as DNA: TGTGCCAGCAGCTTAATGCCAGTGAACACTGAAGCTTTCTTT.

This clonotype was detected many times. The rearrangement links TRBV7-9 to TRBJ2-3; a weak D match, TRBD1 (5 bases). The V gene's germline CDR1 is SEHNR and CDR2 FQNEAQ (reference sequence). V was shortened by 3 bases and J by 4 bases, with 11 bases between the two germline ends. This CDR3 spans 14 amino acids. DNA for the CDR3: TGTGCCAGCAGCTTCGCAGGGCGTGCAGATACGCAGTATTTT. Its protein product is CASSFAGRADTQYF. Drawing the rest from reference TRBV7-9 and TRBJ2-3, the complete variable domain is DTGVSQNPRHKITKRGQNVTFRCDPISEHNRLYWYRQTLGQGPEFLTYFQNEAQLEKSRLLSDRFSAERPKGSFSTLEIQRTEQGDSAMYLCASSFAGRADTQYFGPGTRLTVL.

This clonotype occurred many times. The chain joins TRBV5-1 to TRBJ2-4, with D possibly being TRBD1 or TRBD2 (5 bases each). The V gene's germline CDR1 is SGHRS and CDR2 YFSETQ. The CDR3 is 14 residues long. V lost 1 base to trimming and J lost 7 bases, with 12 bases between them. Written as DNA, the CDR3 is TGCGCCAGCAGCTTGTCAGCGGACACGAACATTCAGTACTTC. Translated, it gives CASSLSADTNIQYF.

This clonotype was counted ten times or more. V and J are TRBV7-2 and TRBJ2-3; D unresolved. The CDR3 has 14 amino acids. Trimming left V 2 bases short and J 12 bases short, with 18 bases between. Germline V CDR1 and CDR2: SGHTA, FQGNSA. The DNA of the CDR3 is TGTGCCAGCAGCTTAAGCACTACCCGAACCTCTCAGTATTTT. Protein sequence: CASSLSTTRTSQYF.

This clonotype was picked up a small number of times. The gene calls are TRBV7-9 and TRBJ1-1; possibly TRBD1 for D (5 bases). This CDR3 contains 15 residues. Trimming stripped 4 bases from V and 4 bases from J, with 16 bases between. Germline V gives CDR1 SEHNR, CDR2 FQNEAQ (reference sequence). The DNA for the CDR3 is TGTGCCAGCAGCTCCTCAAAAAACGGGGGCACTGAAGCTTTCTTT. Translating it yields CASSSSKNGGTEAFF.

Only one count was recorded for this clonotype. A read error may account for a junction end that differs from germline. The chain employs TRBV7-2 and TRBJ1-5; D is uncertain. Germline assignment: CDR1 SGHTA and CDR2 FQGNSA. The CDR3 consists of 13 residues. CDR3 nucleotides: TGTGCCGGCAGCTTACAATGGGGTCAGCCCCAGCATTTT. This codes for CAGSLQWGQPQHF.

CDR3 DNA sequence: TGTGCCAGCCCCAGAAATATCTATGGCTACACCTTC. Translating gives CASPRNIYGYTF. The chain is built from TRBV7-2 and TRBJ1-2; D ambiguous. The germline V gene encodes CDR1 SGHTA and CDR2 FQGNSA. The ends were cut back, 8 bases at V and 4 bases at J, with 11 bases in the middle. The CDR3 has 12 residues.

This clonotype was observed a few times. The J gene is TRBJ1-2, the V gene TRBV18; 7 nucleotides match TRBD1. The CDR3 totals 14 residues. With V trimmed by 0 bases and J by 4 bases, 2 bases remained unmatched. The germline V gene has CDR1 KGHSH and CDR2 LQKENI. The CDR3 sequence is CASSPPQGGYGYTF. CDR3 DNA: TGTGCCAGCTCACCACCGCAGGGGGGCTATGGCTACACCTTC.

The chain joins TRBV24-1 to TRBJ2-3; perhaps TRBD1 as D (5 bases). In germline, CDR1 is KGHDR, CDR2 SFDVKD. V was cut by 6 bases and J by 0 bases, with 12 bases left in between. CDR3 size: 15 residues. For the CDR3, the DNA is TGTGCCACCAGTCGTAGGGGATTAAGCACAGATACGCAGTATTTT. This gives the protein CATSRRGLSTDTQYF.

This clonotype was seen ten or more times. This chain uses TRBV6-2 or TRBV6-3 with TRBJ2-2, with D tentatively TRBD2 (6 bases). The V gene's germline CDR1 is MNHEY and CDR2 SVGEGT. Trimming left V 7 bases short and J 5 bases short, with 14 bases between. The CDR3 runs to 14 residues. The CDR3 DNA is TGTGCCAGCATAACCGGGGGTCGAACCGGGGAGCTGTTTTTT. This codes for CASITGGRTGELFF.

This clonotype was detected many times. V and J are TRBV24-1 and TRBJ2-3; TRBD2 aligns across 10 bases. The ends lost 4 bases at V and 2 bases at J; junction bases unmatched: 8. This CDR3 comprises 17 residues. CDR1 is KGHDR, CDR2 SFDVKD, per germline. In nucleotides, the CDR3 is TGTGCCACCAGTGACACAGGGACTAGCGTCCCCACAGATACGCAGTATTTT. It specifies CATSDTGTSVPTDTQYF.

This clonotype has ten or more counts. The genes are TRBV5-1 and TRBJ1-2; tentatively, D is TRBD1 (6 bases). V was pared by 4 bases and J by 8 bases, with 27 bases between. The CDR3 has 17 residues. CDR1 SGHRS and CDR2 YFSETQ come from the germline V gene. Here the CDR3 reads CASSDGQLFSQTMGYTF. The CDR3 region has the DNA TGCGCCAGCAGCGACGGACAGTTGTTCTCCCAAACTATGGGCTACACCTTC.